The 13 T cell receptor beta chains in this list originate from one sample, sequenced in a study of T cells in Graves' hyperthyroidism and ophthalmopathy. RNA transcripts yielded amplified TCR beta CDR3 regions. The HTBI primer set served for first-round RT-PCR of the TCR CDR3. TCRdb analysed the multiplex PCR reads with MiXCR anew, one entry per CDR3 protein. This sample has hundreds of thousands of distinct CDR3 sequences, with roughly 46% found just once. Sequenced sample: peripheral blood or thyroid tissue (not recorded which). All receptors come from an adult man with Graves' disease, either hyperthyroidism or ophthalmopathy (not recorded which).

This clonotype turned up a few times. J is TRBJ1-1 and V is TRBV29-1; 8 bases align to TRBD1. The CDR3 contains 10 residues. Germline CDR1 reads SQVTM; CDR2 reads ANQGSEA. V was pared by 6 bases and J by 8 bases, with 2 bases of the junction left unmatched. As DNA, the CDR3 is TGCAGCGTGCGGACAGGGGAAGCTTTCTTT. Translated, it gives CSVRTGEAFF. The whole variable domain, filled in from reference TRBV29-1 and TRBJ1-1, reads SAVISQKPSRDICQRGTSLTIQCQVDSQVTMMFWYRQQPGQSLTLIATANQGSEATYESGFVIDKFPISRPNLTFSTLTVSNMSPEDSSIYLCSVRTGEAFFGQGTRLTVV.

This sequence joins TRBV2 and TRBJ1-5; the match to TRBD1 covers 7 bases. Per germline, CDR1 SNHLY and CDR2 FYNNEI. The trim removed 9 bases at V and 4 bases at J, leaving 6 bases unmatched. The CDR3 loop spans 13 amino acids. The CDR3 is CARELTGNQPQHF. DNA for the CDR3: TGTGCCAGAGAACTGACAGGGAATCAGCCCCAGCATTTT.

As to this clonotype: A much bigger clone sits one base away, suggesting this may be a read error. This rearrangement joins TRBV2 to TRBJ2-7, with D unresolved. The V gene's germline CDR1 is SNHLY and CDR2 FYNNEI. The CDR3 consists of 11 residues. The CDR3 loop reads CAGSGRSEQYF. CDR3 coding DNA: TGTGCCGGCAGTGGCCGATCCGAGCAGTACTTC.

A few counts support this clonotype. The chain employs TRBV12-3 or TRBV12-4 and TRBJ1-5, with unresolved D. The CDR3 is made up of 13 amino acids. Trimming took off 4 bases at V and 5 bases at J, with 9 bases between the two ends. CDR3 DNA sequence: TGTGCCAGCAGTTCCACTCTAGATCAGCCCCAGCATTTT. Translating gives CASSSTLDQPQHF.

This clonotype appeared a few times. The chain couples TRBV6-5 to TRBJ1-5, with TRBD1 identical over 10 bases. Trimming removed 2 bases from V and 6 bases from J; junction bases left unmatched: 7. CDR1 is MNHEY and CDR2 is SVGAGI in the germline V gene. This CDR3 is built from 16 residues. The CDR3 coding sequence is TGTGCCAGCAGTTACACGGGACAGGGGAACCGTCAGCCCCAGCATTTT. Translation: CASSYTGQGNRQPQHF.

This clonotype turned up a few times. A much larger clone sits a single nucleotide away, making a read error possible. As the CDR3 is not closed by the conserved phenylalanine or tryptophan, this likely results from a read error. This chain joins TRBV24-1 and TRBJ1-6; a weak D match, TRBD1 (5 bases). CDR3 length equals 14 residues. Germline CDR1 KGHDR, CDR2 SFDVKD. V lost 9 bases to trimming and J lost 6 bases, with 14 bases between them. For the CDR3, the DNA is TGTGCCACCTCAGGGCCGTCTTCTAATTCACCCCTCCACCTT. Protein sequence: CATSGPSSNSPLHL.

This clonotype was observed a few times. CDR3 DNA: TGTGCCAGCAGCTCCAGCGGGGGGACAGGGGGTTACGCCCAAGAGACCCAGTACTTC. This sequence encodes CASSSSGGTGGYAQETQYF. This rearrangement joins TRBV7-9 to TRBJ2-5; 11 bases are a match to TRBD1. The CDR3 has 19 amino acids. Germline V gene sequence: CDR1 SEHNR, CDR2 FQNEAQ (reference sequence). V was pared by 4 bases and J by 1 base, with 14 bases of the junction left unmatched.

This chain uses TRBV5-5 with TRBJ1-4; perhaps TRBD1 as D (6 bases). Germline CDR1 SGHKS, CDR2 YYEKEE (reference sequence). The CDR3 loop spans 14 amino acids. The V and J ends lost 7 bases and 4 bases respectively, with 14 bases between them. The CDR3 coding sequence is TGTGCCAGCGGAGTCAGGGGCAGTAATGAAAAACTGTTTTTT. The encoded protein is CASGVRGSNEKLFF.

Regarding this clonotype: A read error may produce the germline difference seen at one junction end. This rearrangement joins TRBV9 to TRBJ1-3, with unresolved D. CDR3 length equals 15 residues. The germline V gene encodes CDR1 SGDLS and CDR2 YYNGEE. The CDR3 region has the DNA TGTGCCAGCAGCGTAGGTGCAGTATCTGGAAACACCACATATTTT. Its protein product is CASSVGAVSGNTTYF.

This clonotype was seen many times. The genes are TRBV5-1 and TRBJ1-6; D may be TRBD1 (6 bases). Trimming took 4 bases from V and 8 from J, leaving 10 bases between them. Germline V gene lookup returns CDR1 SGHRS and CDR2 YFSETQ. The CDR3 is 13 amino acids. The CDR3 DNA is TGCGCCAGCAGCCAACCAGGGGATTCACCCCTCCACTTT. This codes for CASSQPGDSPLHF.

This clonotype was seen more than once but under ten times. The V and J genes are TRBV12-3 or TRBV12-4 and TRBJ1-4; possibly TRBD1 for D (6 bases). The CDR3 is 14 amino acids. The germline V and J ends were trimmed by 1 base and 8 bases, with 11 bases remaining between them. The CDR3 nucleotides are TGTGCCAGCAGTTTAGTCAGGGGAGGCGAAAAACTGTTTTTT. Translation gives CASSLVRGGEKLFF.

This clonotype has only a few counts. The J gene is TRBJ1-6, the V gene TRBV24-1; D gene ambiguous. CDR1 KGHDR and CDR2 SFDVKD come from the germline V gene. CDR3 length: 12 residues. V was cut by 11 bases and J by 7 bases, with 11 bases left in between. The CDR3: CASKAVNSPLHF. The CDR3 DNA reads TGTGCCAGCAAGGCCGTGAATTCACCCCTCCACTTT.

The rearrangement joins TRBV20-1 to TRBJ1-1, with 9 bases lining up with TRBD1. The trim removed 0 bases at V and 4 bases at J, leaving 9 bases unmatched. The CDR3 runs to 16 residues. The germline gives CDR1 DFQATT, CDR2 SNEGSKA (reference sequence). The CDR3 loop is CSARDLRVDRGTEAFF. Written as DNA, the CDR3 is TGCAGTGCTAGAGATCTGCGAGTGGACAGGGGCACTGAAGCTTTCTTT.